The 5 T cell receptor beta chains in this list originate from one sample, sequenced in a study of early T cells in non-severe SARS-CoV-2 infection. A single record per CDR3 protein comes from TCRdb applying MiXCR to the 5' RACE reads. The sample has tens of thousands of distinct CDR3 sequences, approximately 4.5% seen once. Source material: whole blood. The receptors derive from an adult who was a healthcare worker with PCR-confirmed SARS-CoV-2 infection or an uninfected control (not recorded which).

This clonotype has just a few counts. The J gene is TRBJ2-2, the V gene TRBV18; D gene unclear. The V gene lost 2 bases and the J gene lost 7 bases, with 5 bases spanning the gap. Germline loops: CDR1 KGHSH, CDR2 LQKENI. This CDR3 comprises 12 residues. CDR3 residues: CASSPEVGELFF. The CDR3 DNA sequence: TGTGCCAGCTCACCAGAAGTCGGGGAGCTGTTTTTT. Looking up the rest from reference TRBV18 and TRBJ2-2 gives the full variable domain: NAGVMQNPRHLVRRRGQEARLRCSPMKGHSHVYWYRQLPEEGLKFMVYLQKENIIDESGMPKERFSAEFPKEGPSILRIQQVVRGDSAAYFCASSPEVGELFFGEGSRLTVL.

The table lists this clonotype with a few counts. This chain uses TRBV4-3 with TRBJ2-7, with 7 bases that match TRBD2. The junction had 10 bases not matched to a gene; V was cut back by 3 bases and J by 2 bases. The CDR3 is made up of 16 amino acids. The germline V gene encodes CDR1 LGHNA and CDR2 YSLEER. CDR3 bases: TGCGCCAGCAGCCATGGTCTCGGCGGGAGTACCTACGAGCAGTACTTC. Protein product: CASSHGLGGSTYEQYF.

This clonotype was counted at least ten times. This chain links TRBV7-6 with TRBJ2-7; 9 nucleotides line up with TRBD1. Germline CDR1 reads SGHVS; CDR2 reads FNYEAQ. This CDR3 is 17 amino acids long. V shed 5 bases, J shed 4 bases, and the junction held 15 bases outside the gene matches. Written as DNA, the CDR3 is TGTGCCAGCAGCGATCCCGAACGGGGACAGGGTCGGTACGAGCAGTACTTC. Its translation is CASSDPERGQGRYEQYF. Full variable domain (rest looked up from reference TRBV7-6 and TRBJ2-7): GAGVSQSPRYKVTKRGQDVALRCDPISGHVSLYWYRQALGQGPEFLTYFNYEAQQDKSGLPNDRFSAERPEGSISTLTIQRTEQRDSAMYRCASSDPERGQGRYEQYFGPGTRLTVT.

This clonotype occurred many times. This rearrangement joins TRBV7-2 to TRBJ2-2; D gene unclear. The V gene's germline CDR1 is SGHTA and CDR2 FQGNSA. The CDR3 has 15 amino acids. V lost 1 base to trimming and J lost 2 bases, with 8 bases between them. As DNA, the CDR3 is TGTGCCAGCAGCTTAGGAGCGACCAACACCGGGGAGCTGTTTTTT. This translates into CASSLGATNTGELFF.

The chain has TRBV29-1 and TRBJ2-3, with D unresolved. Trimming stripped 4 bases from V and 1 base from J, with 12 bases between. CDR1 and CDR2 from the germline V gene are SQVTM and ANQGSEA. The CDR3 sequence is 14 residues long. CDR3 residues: CSVGVHLRTDTQYF. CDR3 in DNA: TGCAGCGTTGGGGTCCATCTCCGCACAGATACGCAGTATTTT.